A selection of T cell receptor beta chains follows, all from one sample in a study of regulatory T cells in long-lasting Graves disease. TCRdb used MiXCR to reprocess the multiplex PCR reads, holding one entry per CDR3 protein. The sample consists of under 500,000 distinct CDR3 sequences, about a fifth of them appearing once. Sequencing used peripheral blood mononuclear cells (PBMCs), obtained when the disease was refractory, from a patient treated with antithyroid drugs. These receptors originate from a female donor with Graves disease. CDR3s include the opening cysteine and the closing phenylalanine or tryptophan. D genes are given only for firm matches. Clone size is not always given. Where it is, it says once, few, many or a class for expanded clones.

TRBJ2-7 15 NA TRBV11-2 many CASSLRWVSSGEQYF TGTGCCAGCAGCTTGAGGTGGGTTAGTTCGGGCGAGCAGTACTTC
TRBJ2-7 12 NA TRBV20-1 NA CSAGEGGREQYF TGCAGTGCTGGCGAGGGGGGTCGCGAGCAGTACTTC
TRBJ1-1 15 NA TRBV6-2/TRBV6-3 many CASSSGRETGTEAFF TGTGCCAGCAGTTCCGGACGCGAAACGGGCACTGAAGCTTTCTTT
TRBJ1-3 15 NA TRBV3-1 NA CASSHGGSSGNTIYF TGTGCCAGCAGCCATGGGGGAAGCTCTGGAAACACCATATATTTT
TRBJ2-4 16 TRBD1 TRBV7-9 NA CASSRSGTGVRHIQYF TGTGCCAGCAGCCGATCCGGGACAGGAGTGAGGCACATTCAGTACTTC
TRBJ1-6 14 NA TRBV2 NA CATRPSSYNSPLHF TGTGCCACGCGACCCAGCTCCTATAATTCACCCCTCCACTTT
TRBJ1-5 14 TRBD1 TRBV12-3/TRBV12-4 few CASSRGTVGQPQHF TGTGCCAGCAGCCGCGGGACAGTAGGTCAGCCCCAGCATTTT
TRBJ1-2 14 NA TRBV28 many CASSLVGAGYGYTF TGTGCCAGCAGTTTAGTAGGGGCGGGCTATGGCTACACCTTC
TRBJ2-5 16 NA TRBV2 NA CASSYSIWRGGETQYF TGTGCCAGCAGTTACTCGATTTGGAGGGGAGGAGAGACCCAGTACTTC
TRBJ1-5 14 NA TRBV19 NA CASSTSGSNQPQHF TGTGCCAGTAGTACGTCCGGGAGCAATCAGCCCCAGCATTTT
TRBJ1-1 15 TRBD1 TRBV2 many CASSDRGRVNTEAFF TGTGCCAGCAGCGACAGGGGTCGGGTGAACACTGAAGCTTTCTTT
TRBJ1-1 13 NA TRBV18 many CASSISPQSEAFF TGTGCCAGCTCCATCTCCCCACAGTCTGAAGCTTTCTTT
TRBJ2-7 16 TRBD2 TRBV28 NA CASSYAGGAGVSEQYF TGTGCCAGCAGTTACGCTGGGGGAGCGGGAGTAAGCGAGCAGTACTTC
TRBJ2-7 15 TRBD2 TRBV6-1 NA CASSPGLAGSNEQYF TGTGCCAGCAGCCCGGGACTAGCGGGAAGCAACGAGCAGTACTTC
TRBJ2-7 12 NA TRBV11-2 many CASSTTSYEQYF TGTGCCAGCAGTACAACCTCCTACGAGCAGTACTTC
TRBJ1-1 12 NA TRBV6-1 many CASRRRTVEAFF TGTGCCAGCAGACGTCGGACAGTCGAAGCTTTCTTT
TRBJ2-7 17 TRBD1 TRBV4-2 NA CASSGRTGQAYAYEQYF TGTGCCAGCAGCGGGCGGACAGGCCAAGCATACGCCTACGAGCAGTACTTC
TRBJ1-1 12 NA TRBV2 many CASSEVGTEAFF TGTGCCAGCAGTGAAGTGGGTACTGAAGCTTTCTTT
TRBJ1-5 13 NA TRBV27 many CASSFSSYQPQHF TGTGCCAGCAGTTTCTCAAGTTATCAGCCCCAGCATTTT
TRBJ2-1 16 TRBD2 TRBV5-1 NA CASSRSGSEVYNEQFF TGCGCCAGCAGCCGGAGCGGGAGTGAGGTCTACAATGAGCAGTTCTTC
TRBJ1-1 16 NA TRBV7-9 many CASSPPGGRANTEAFF TGTGCCAGCAGCCCTCCCGGGGGCAGGGCGAACACTGAAGCTTTCTTT
TRBJ1-2 12 TRBD1 TRBV13 many CASSTGVGGYTF TGTGCCAGCAGCACAGGGGTAGGTGGCTACACCTTC
TRBJ1-2 17 TRBD1 TRBV11-2 NA CASSPVRGGGLLFRYTF TGTGCCAGCAGCCCGGTCAGGGGGGGAGGGCTTCTCTTTCGCTACACCTTC
TRBJ2-1 14 TRBD2 TRBV12-3/TRBV12-4 few CASTYSGTYNEQFF TGTGCCAGCACCTATAGCGGGACCTACAATGAGCAGTTCTTC
TRBJ1-1 14 TRBD1 TRBV6-1 once CASSPRGDIPEAFF TGTGCCAGCAGCCCCAGGGGGGATATCCCTGAAGCTTTCTTT
TRBJ1-1 16 TRBD1 TRBV28 many CASRYSSDRGNTEAFF TGTGCCAGCAGATATTCATCGGACAGGGGGAACACTGAAGCTTTCTTT